This T cell receptor beta chain comes out of a study of early T cells in non-severe SARS-CoV-2 infection. Study summary: Sequencing was performed on bulk RNA from unsorted whole blood, leaving chains unpaired.

The table lists this clonotype with many counts. Individual cDNA molecules were tagged with unique molecular identifiers, the study reported. TCRdb reanalysed the 5' RACE reads using MiXCR and keeps one entry per CDR3 protein. This table holds approximately 71,000 distinct CDR3 sequences, under 13% found once. Trimming pared 11 bases from V and 3 bases from J, leaving 13 bases between. This CDR3 has 12 residues. From germline, CDR1 is SNHLY and CDR2 FYNNEI. This receptor was identified in an adult who was a healthcare worker with PCR-confirmed SARS-CoV-2 infection or an uninfected control (not recorded which). Sample: whole blood. The chain is built from TRBV2 and TRBJ1-1; perhaps TRBD1 as D (5 bases). The CDR3 DNA reads as TGTGCCGTACATGAAGGGGACACTGAAGCTTTCTTT. This sequence encodes CAVHEGDTEAFF. Supplemented by reference TRBV2 and TRBJ1-1, the full variable domain reads EPEVTQTPSHQVTQMGQEVILRCVPISNHLYFYWYRQILGQKVEFLVSFYNNEISEKSEIFDDQFSVERPDGSNFTLKIRSTKLEDSAMYFCAVHEGDTEAFFGQGTRLTVV.